This T cell receptor beta chain was sequenced in a study of early stage breast cancer tumors. This CDR3 region has 14 residues. Germline lookup yields CDR1 SGHTS and CDR2 YDEGEE. The ends were cut back, 3 bases at V and 4 bases at J, with 13 bases in the middle. Repertoires were generated with immunoSEQ multiplex PCR, while TCRdb's copy carries only in-frame clones and drops some. The top ten clones hold 4% to 5% of a sample with more than 65,000 clones, approximately 84% of them seen once. The origin of this receptor is a person aged 40 to 49 with breast cancer. The V gene is TRBV5-8, the J gene TRBJ1-2; D uncertain. Sequencing was performed on blood. CDR3 amino acids: CASSSSIGLYGYTF. The CDR3, as DNA: TGTGCCAGCAGCTCGTCCATAGGTCTCTATGGCTACACCTTC.